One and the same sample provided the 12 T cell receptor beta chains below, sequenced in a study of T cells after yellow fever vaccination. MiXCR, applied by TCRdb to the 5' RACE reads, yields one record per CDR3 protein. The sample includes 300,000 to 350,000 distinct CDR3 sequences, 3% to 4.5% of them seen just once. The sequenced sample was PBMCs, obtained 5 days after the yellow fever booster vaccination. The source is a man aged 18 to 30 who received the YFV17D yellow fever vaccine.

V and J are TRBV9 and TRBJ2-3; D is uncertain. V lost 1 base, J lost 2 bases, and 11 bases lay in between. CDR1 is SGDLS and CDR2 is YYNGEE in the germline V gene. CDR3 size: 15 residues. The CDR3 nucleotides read TGTGCCAGCAGCGTAAACGGATTAGACACAGATACGCAGTATTTT. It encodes CASSVNGLDTDTQYF.

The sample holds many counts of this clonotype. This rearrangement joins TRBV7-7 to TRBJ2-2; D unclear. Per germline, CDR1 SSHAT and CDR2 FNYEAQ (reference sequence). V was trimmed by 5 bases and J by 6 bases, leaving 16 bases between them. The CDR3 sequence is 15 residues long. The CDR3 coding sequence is TGTGCCAGCAGCCAGCGAAAAAAGGGATCCGGGGAGCTGTTTTTT. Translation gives CASSQRKKGSGELFF. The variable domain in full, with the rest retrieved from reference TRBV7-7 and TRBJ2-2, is GAGVSQSPRYKVTKRGQDVTLRCDPISSHATLYWYQQALGQGPEFLTYFNYEAQPDKSGLPSDRFSAERPEGSISTLTIQRTEQRDSAMYRCASSQRKKGSGELFFGEGSRLTVL.

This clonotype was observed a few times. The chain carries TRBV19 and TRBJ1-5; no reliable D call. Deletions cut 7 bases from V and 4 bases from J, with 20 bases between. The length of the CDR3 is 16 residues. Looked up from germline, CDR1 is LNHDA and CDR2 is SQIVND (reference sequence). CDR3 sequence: CASTPMIREPNQPQHF. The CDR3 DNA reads TGTGCCAGTACCCCTATGATAAGGGAGCCTAATCAGCCCCAGCATTTT. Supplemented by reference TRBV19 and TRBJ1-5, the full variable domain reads DGGITQSPKYLFRKEGQNVTLSCEQNLNHDAMYWYRQDPGQGLRLIYYSQIVNDFQKGDIAEGYSVSREKKESFPLTVTSAQKNPTAFYLCASTPMIREPNQPQHFGDGTRLSIL.

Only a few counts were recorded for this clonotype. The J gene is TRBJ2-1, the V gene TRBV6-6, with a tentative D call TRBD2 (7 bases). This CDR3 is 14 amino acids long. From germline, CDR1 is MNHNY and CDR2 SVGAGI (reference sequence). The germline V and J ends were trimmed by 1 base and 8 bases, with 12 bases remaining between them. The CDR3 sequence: CASSYFLGGDEQFF. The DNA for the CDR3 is TGTGCCAGCAGTTACTTTCTAGGGGGGGATGAGCAGTTCTTC.

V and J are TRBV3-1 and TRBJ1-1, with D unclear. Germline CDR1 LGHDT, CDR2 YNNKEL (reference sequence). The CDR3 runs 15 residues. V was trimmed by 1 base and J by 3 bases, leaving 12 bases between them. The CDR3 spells CASSQGSGVDTEAFF. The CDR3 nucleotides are TGTGCCAGCAGCCAAGGTTCGGGAGTGGACACTGAAGCTTTCTTT.

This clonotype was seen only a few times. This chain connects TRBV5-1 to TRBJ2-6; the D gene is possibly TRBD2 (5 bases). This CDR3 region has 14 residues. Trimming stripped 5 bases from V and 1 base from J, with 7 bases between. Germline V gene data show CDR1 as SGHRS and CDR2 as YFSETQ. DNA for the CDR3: TGCGCCAGCAGGGAGGCTTCTGGGGCCAACGTCCTGACTTTC. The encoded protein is CASREASGANVLTF.

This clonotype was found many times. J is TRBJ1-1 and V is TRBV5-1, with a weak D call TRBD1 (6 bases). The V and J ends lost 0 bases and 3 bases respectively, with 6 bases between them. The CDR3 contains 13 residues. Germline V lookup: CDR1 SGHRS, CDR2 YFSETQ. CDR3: CASSLGQDTEAFF. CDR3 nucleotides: TGCGCCAGCAGCTTGGGACAGGACACTGAAGCTTTCTTT.

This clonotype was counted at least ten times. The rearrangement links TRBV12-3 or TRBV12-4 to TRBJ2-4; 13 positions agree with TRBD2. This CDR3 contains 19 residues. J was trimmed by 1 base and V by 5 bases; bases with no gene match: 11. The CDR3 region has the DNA TGTGCCAGCAGTGCCGGGACTAGCGGGGAAGTTAGGGCCAAAAACATTCAGTACTTC. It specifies CASSAGTSGEVRAKNIQYF.

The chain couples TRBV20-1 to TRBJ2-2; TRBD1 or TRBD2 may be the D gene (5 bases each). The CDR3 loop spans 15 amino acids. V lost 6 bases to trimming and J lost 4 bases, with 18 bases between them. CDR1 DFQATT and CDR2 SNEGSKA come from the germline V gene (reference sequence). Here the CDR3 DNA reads TGCAGTGCGTCAACCCGGGACCGAGGCACCGGGGAGCTGTTTTTT. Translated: CSASTRDRGTGELFF.

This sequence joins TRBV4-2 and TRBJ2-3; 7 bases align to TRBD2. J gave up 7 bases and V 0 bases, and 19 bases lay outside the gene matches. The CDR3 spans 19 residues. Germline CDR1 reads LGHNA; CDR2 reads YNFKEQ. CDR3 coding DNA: TGTGCCAGCAGCCAAGAAGGACCCTTACCGGGACTATCAAGATATACGCAGTATTTT. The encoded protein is CASSQEGPLPGLSRYTQYF.

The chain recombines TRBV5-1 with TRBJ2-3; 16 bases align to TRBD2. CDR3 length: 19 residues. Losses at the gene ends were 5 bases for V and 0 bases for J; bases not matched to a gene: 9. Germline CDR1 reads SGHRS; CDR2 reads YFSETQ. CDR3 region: CASRSGLAGGYTSTDTQYF. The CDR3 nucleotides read TGCGCCAGCAGATCGGGACTAGCGGGGGGGTATACTAGCACAGATACGCAGTATTTT.

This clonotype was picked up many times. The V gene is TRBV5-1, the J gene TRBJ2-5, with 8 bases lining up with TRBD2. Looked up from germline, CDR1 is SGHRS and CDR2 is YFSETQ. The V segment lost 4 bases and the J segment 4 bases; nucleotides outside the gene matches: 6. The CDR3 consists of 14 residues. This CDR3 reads CASSPGGVRETQYF. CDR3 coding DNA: TGCGCCAGCAGCCCCGGGGGGGTTAGAGAGACCCAGTACTTC.